This T cell receptor beta chain was sequenced in a study of OX40 agonist ivuxolimab in advanced cancers. Study in general: Patients were treated with intravenous ivuxolimab, dosed at 0.01 to 10 mg/kg and infused every 2 weeks. The study's findings and limits: More expanded clones were found, on average, in CD8+ than in CD4+ T cells. Some nonresponders additionally presented with little normalized T-cell clonal expansion.

Of note for this clone: Its antigen remains unknown.

Germline V gives CDR1 LGHNA, CDR2 YSLEER. The CDR3 runs 15 residues. V shed 3 bases and J 4 bases; nucleotides not matched to a gene: 5. Sequencing used immunoSEQ multiplex PCR; TCRdb keeps in-frame clones, though not all of them. This sample carries tens of thousands of clones, about 92% of them seen once, and the ten largest clones take about an eighth. The investigators sampled blood at baseline, at cycle 4 day 1, and at cycle 7 day 1. The chain joins TRBV4-3 to TRBJ2-3; TRBD2 aligns across 9 bases. The sample consisted of CD4+ or CD8+ T cells sorted from blood, taken in a trial of the OX40 agonist ivuxolimab. The sequence derives from an adult with an advanced solid tumor such as melanoma, head and neck, liver or kidney cancer. CDR3 loop: CASSQSGRISDTQYF. The CDR3 region has the DNA TGCGCCAGCAGCCAGAGCGGGAGGATTTCAGATACGCAGTATTTT.